The sequence of this TCR beta chain was determined in a study of cytomegalovirus exposure and HLA in healthy donors. This clone was observed a handful of times. Its antigen is unidentified. Looked up from germline, CDR1 is SEHNR and CDR2 is FQNEAQ (reference sequence). The CDR3 loop spans 16 amino acids. Unmatched junction bases numbered 4, after V lost 4 bases and J lost 4 bases. A multiplex PCR was run with 60 Vbeta primers and 13 Jbeta primers. Authors' analysis steps: As a later analysis found, there were 82 million or so unique TCR beta chains, of which 8.5 million to 13 million were shared. Clones were read by immunoSEQ multiplex PCR, and TCRdb kept only the in-frame ones, dropping some. That table furnishes V, J and clone size, whereas the DNA furnished D and trimming. The profile shows about 130,000 clones, under 10% of them singletons. Study-level findings and limits: Among donors in an Asian-associated ancestry cluster, a later analysis reportedly found fewer N-insertions than the approximately 700-donor mean. Researchers reported in a later analysis that a missense DCLRE1C variant was tied to TCR beta V- and J-gene trimming. HLA-A and HLA-B allele assignments for most subjects were reportedly predicted accurately using TCR beta sequences.

This clonotype was sampled from a woman aged 40 to 55 in good health and CMV-seropositive. The chain has TRBV7-9 and TRBJ2-3; 14 bases match TRBD2. Material: PBMCs. This CDR3 reads CASSSTSGGAADTQYF. For the CDR3, the DNA is TGTGCCAGCAGCTCGACTAGCGGGGGGGCCGCAGATACGCAGTATTTT.